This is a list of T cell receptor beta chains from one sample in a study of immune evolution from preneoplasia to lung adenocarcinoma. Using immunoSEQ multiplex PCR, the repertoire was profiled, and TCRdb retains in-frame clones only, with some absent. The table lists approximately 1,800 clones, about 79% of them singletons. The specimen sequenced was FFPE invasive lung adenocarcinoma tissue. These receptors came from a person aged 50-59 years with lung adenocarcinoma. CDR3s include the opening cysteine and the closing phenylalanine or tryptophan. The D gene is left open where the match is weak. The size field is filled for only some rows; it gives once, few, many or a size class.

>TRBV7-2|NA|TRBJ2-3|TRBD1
CASSLGGTGATDTQYF
TGTGCCAGCAGCTTAGGCGGGACAGGGGCAACAGATACGCAGTATTTT
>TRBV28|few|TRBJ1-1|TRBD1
CASSVHTGGANTEAFF
TGTGCCAGCAGTGTACACACAGGGGGGGCGAACACTGAAGCTTTCTTT
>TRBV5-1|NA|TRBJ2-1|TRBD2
CASSRGGQSYNEQFF
TGCGCCAGCAGCCGCGGGGGGCAATCCTACAATGAGCAGTTCTTC
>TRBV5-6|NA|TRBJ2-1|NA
CASSALGINNEQFF
TGTGCCAGCAGCGCGCTTGGAATCAACAATGAGCAGTTCTTC
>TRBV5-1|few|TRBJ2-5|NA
CASSSIASTGVEETQYF
TGCGCCAGCAGCTCAATTGCATCGACGGGAGTAGAAGAGACCCAGTACTTC
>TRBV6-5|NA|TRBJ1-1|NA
CASSYSWQGTLEAFF
TGTGCCAGCAGTTACTCGTGGCAGGGGACCCTTGAAGCTTTCTTT
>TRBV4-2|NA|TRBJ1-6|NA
CASSPDGQNLPLHF
TGTGCCAGCAGCCCCGACGGACAGAATTTACCCCTCCACTTT
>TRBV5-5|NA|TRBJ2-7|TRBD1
CASSLLRDRSYEQYF
TGTGCCAGCAGCTTACTCCGGGACAGATCCTACGAGCAGTACTTC
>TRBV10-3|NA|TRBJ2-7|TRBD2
CAIRSASGLYEQYF
TGTGCCATCAGATCGGCTAGCGGACTTTACGAGCAGTACTTC
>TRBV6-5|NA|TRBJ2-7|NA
CASSYLTGTYEQYF
TGTGCCAGCAGTTACCTGACTGGAACCTACGAGCAGTACTTC
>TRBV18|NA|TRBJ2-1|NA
CASSETVYNEQFF
TGTGCCAGCTCAGAGACAGTTTACAATGAGCAGTTCTTC
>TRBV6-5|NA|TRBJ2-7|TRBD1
CASRRDSYEQYF
TGTGCCAGCAGAAGGGACAGCTACGAGCAGTACTTC
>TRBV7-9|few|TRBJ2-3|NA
CASSLYTDTQYF
TGTGCCAGCAGCTTATACACAGATACGCAGTATTTT
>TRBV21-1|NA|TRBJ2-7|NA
CASSKVHRGQDYEQYF
TGTGCCAGCAGCAAAGTGCACCGGGGACAGGACTACGAGCAGTACTTC
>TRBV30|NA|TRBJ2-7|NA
CAWRRPGPAIF
TGTGCCTGGAGAAGACCGGGACCTGCTATTTTC
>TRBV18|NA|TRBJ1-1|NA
CASSNNREVAFF
TGTGCCAGCTCAAATAATAGAGAGGTAGCTTTCTTT
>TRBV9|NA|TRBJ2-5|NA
CASSVSGLRETQYF
TGTGCCAGCAGCGTATCAGGGTTAAGGGAGACCCAGTACTTC
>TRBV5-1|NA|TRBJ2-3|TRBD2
CASSREGRTSTDTQYF
TGCGCCAGCAGCCGGGAGGGACGTACTAGCACAGATACGCAGTATTTT
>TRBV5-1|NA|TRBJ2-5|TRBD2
CASSRTSGRQETQYF
TGCGCCAGCAGCAGGACTAGCGGGAGGCAAGAGACCCAGTACTTC
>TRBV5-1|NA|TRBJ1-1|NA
CASSLDGMNTEAFF
TGCGCCAGCAGCTTGGACGGCATGAACACTGAAGCTTTCTTT
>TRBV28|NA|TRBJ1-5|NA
CASSHVGGEEPQHF
TGTGCCAGTTCCCATGTGGGGGGCGAGGAGCCCCAGCATTTT
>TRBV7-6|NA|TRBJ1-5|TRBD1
CASSPGTGSQPQHF
TGTGCCAGCAGCCCTGGGACAGGGAGTCAGCCCCAGCATTTT